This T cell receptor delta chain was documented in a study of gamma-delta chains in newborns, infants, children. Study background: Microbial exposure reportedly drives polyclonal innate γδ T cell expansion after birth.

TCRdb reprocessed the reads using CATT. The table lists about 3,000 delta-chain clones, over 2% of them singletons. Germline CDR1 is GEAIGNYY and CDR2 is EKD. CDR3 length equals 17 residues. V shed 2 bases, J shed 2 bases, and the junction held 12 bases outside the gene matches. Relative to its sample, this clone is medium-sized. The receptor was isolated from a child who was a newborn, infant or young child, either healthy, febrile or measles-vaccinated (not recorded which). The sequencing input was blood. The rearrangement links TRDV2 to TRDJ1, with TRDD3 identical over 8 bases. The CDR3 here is CACDKVGTGGKTDKLIF. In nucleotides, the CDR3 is TGTGCCTGTGACAAGGTCGGCACTGGGGGTAAAACCGATAAACTCATCTTT.